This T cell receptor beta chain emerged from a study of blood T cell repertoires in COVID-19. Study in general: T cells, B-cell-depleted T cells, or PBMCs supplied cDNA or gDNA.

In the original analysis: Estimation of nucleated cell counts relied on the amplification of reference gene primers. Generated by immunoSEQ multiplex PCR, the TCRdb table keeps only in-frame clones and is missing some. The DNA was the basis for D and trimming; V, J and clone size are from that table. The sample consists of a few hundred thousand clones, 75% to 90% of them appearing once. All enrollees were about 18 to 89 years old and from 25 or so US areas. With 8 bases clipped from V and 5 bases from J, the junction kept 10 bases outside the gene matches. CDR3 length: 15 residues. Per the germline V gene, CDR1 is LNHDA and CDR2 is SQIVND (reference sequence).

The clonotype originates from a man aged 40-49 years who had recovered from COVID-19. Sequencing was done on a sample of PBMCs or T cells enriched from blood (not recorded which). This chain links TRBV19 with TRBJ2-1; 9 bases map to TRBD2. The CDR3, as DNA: TGTGCCAGTTCTAGAGGGACTAGCAGACACAATGAGCAGTTCTTC. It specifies CASSRGTSRHNEQFF.